This is a list of T cell receptor beta chains from one sample in a study of OX40 agonist ivuxolimab in advanced cancers. Generated by immunoSEQ multiplex PCR, the TCRdb table keeps only in-frame clones and is missing some. The sample includes 95,000 to 100,000 clones, approximately 80% of them seen just once. Sequences were derived from CD4+ or CD8+ T cells sorted from blood, sampled in a trial of the OX40 agonist ivuxolimab. These receptors all stem from an adult with an advanced solid tumor such as melanoma, head and neck, liver or kidney cancer. Both conserved end residues are part of each CDR3. Fields, in order: J gene, D gene, clone size, V gene, CDR3 DNA, CDR3 protein. A D gene is named only where the DNA matches it firmly. Only some rows state a clone size, as once, few, many or a class for expanded clones.

j_gene: TRBJ1-2
d_gene: TRBD1
abundance: .
v_gene: TRBV2
CDR3nt: TGTGCCAGCAGTGAGTCGCAGGGGGCGGAGGGCTACACCTTC
CDR3aa: CASSESQGAEGYTF

j_gene: TRBJ1-2
d_gene: .
abundance: .
v_gene: TRBV21-1
CDR3nt: TGTGCCAGCAGCACGCCGGGGGGACAGGTTGGGGACTATGGCTACACCTTC
CDR3aa: CASSTPGGQVGDYGYTF

j_gene: TRBJ1-1
d_gene: .
abundance: .
v_gene: TRBV6-6
CDR3nt: TGTGCCAGCAGTTCGTACTCCCTGAACACTGAAGCTTTCTTT
CDR3aa: CASSSYSLNTEAFF

j_gene: TRBJ2-1
d_gene: .
abundance: .
v_gene: TRBV7-2
CDR3nt: TGTGCCAGCAGCTCCTCGGGTAGTCAGTACAATGAGCAGTTCTTC
CDR3aa: CASSSSGSQYNEQFF

j_gene: TRBJ1-6
d_gene: TRBD1
abundance: once
v_gene: TRBV4-3
CDR3nt: TGCGCCAGCAGCCAAGATAGTGGGACAGGGTTTCTGACCCTCCACTTT
CDR3aa: CASSQDSGTGFLTLHF

j_gene: TRBJ2-7
d_gene: TRBD1
abundance: .
v_gene: TRBV7-2
CDR3nt: TGTGCCAGCAGCTTCAAGACAGGGGGCTACGAGCAGTACTTC
CDR3aa: CASSFKTGGYEQYF

j_gene: TRBJ2-1
d_gene: TRBD2
abundance: few
v_gene: TRBV7-9
CDR3nt: TGTGCCAGCAGCCAGGGACTAGCGGGAGGAAATGAGCAGTTCTTC
CDR3aa: CASSQGLAGGNEQFF

j_gene: TRBJ2-1
d_gene: .
abundance: .
v_gene: TRBV19
CDR3nt: TGTGCCAGTAGTCTCCAGACAGGAATACGAATTTCCTACAATGAGCAGTTCTTC
CDR3aa: CASSLQTGIRISYNEQFF

j_gene: TRBJ1-4
d_gene: .
abundance: .
v_gene: TRBV15
CDR3nt: TGTGCCACCAGCAGAGGGGGAGGAGGCCATGAAAAACTGTTTTTT
CDR3aa: CATSRGGGGHEKLFF

j_gene: TRBJ1-5
d_gene: TRBD1
abundance: .
v_gene: TRBV19
CDR3nt: TGTGCCAGTAGTACTACAGGGGGCCTGGGTCAGCCCCAGCATTTT
CDR3aa: CASSTTGGLGQPQHF

j_gene: TRBJ2-4
d_gene: .
abundance: .
v_gene: TRBV21-1
CDR3nt: TGTGCCAGCAGCAAAGAAGGCGTGAGAGCATCAGGGGGCCTCGGCAAAAACATTCAGTACTTC
CDR3aa: CASSKEGVRASGGLGKNIQYF

j_gene: TRBJ1-4
d_gene: .
abundance: .
v_gene: TRBV20-1
CDR3nt: TGCAGTGCCCCTGGGATTACGTTGAATTTT
CDR3aa: CSAPGITLNF

j_gene: TRBJ1-4
d_gene: .
abundance: .
v_gene: TRBV4-1
CDR3nt: TGCGCCAGCAGCCAGGGAATTGGGACGGATAATGAAAAACTGTTTTTT
CDR3aa: CASSQGIGTDNEKLFF

j_gene: TRBJ1-1
d_gene: .
abundance: .
v_gene: TRBV18
CDR3nt: TGTGCCAGCTCCGTACAGGGTTACACTGAAGCTTTCTTT
CDR3aa: CASSVQGYTEAFF

j_gene: TRBJ1-5
d_gene: TRBD1
abundance: once
v_gene: TRBV7-2
CDR3nt: TGTGCCAGCAGCGCGCGAGGGGGCAGTCAGCCCCAGCATTTT
CDR3aa: CASSARGGSQPQHF

j_gene: TRBJ1-4
d_gene: .
abundance: once
v_gene: TRBV5-1
CDR3nt: TGCGCCAGCAGCTTGGGCCAGTCTAATGAAAAACTGTTTTTT
CDR3aa: CASSLGQSNEKLFF

j_gene: TRBJ2-2
d_gene: .
abundance: .
v_gene: TRBV11-2
CDR3nt: TGTGCCAGCAGCTTAGCGTTGACCGGGGAGCTGTTTTTT
CDR3aa: CASSLALTGELFF

j_gene: TRBJ2-3
d_gene: .
abundance: .
v_gene: TRBV19
CDR3nt: TGTGCCAGTAGTATCGGGGATACGCAGTATTTT
CDR3aa: CASSIGDTQYF

j_gene: TRBJ1-2
d_gene: .
abundance: .
v_gene: TRBV19
CDR3nt: TGTGCCAGTAGTGGCGGGGATGGCTACACCTTC
CDR3aa: CASSGGDGYTF

j_gene: TRBJ1-2
d_gene: .
abundance: few
v_gene: TRBV2
CDR3nt: TGTGCCAGCAGTGTAGAAGTCTATGGCTACACCTTC
CDR3aa: CASSVEVYGYTF

j_gene: TRBJ2-1
d_gene: TRBD2
abundance: once
v_gene: TRBV9
CDR3nt: TGTGCCAGCAGCCCAGAGGAGGGACTAGCGGAAAATGAGCAGTTCTTC
CDR3aa: CASSPEEGLAENEQFF

j_gene: TRBJ1-2
d_gene: TRBD1
abundance: .
v_gene: TRBV15
CDR3nt: TGTGCCACCAGCAGAAACGGACAGGGGAAGTATAGCTACACCTTC
CDR3aa: CATSRNGQGKYSYTF

j_gene: TRBJ2-5
d_gene: TRBD2
abundance: .
v_gene: TRBV27
CDR3nt: TGTGCCAGCAGTTTATCCACAGCGGGAGGGGGGGAGACCCAGTACTTC
CDR3aa: CASSLSTAGGGETQYF

j_gene: TRBJ2-5
d_gene: TRBD2
abundance: once
v_gene: TRBV14
CDR3nt: TGTGCCAGCAGCCAAGTACGTTCGGGAGGGACCCAGTACTTC
CDR3aa: CASSQVRSGGTQYF

j_gene: TRBJ1-1
d_gene: .
abundance: .
v_gene: TRBV19
CDR3nt: TGTGCCAGTAGCCTTGGGGCAGAAACTGAAGCTTTCTTT
CDR3aa: CASSLGAETEAFF

j_gene: TRBJ2-1
d_gene: .
abundance: .
v_gene: TRBV19
CDR3nt: TGTGCCAGTAGTATAGAACGCTCCTACAATGAGCAGTTCTTC
CDR3aa: CASSIERSYNEQFF

j_gene: TRBJ1-1
d_gene: .
abundance: .
v_gene: TRBV5-1
CDR3nt: TGCGCCAGCAGTACTGGATTGGGCACTGAAGCTTTCTTT
CDR3aa: CASSTGLGTEAFF

j_gene: TRBJ1-5
d_gene: TRBD1
abundance: .
v_gene: TRBV15
CDR3nt: TGTGCCACCAGCATGGATAGACAGGGGGCTTATCAGCCCCAGCATTTT
CDR3aa: CATSMDRQGAYQPQHF

j_gene: TRBJ2-3
d_gene: .
abundance: .
v_gene: TRBV4-1
CDR3nt: TGCGCCAGCAGCCAAGGAAACCAACAGGCAGATACGCAGTATTTT
CDR3aa: CASSQGNQQADTQYF

j_gene: TRBJ1-2
d_gene: .
abundance: .
v_gene: TRBV9
CDR3nt: TGTGCCAGCAGCGGGACCATCTATGGCTACACCTTC
CDR3aa: CASSGTIYGYTF

j_gene: TRBJ2-5
d_gene: .
abundance: .
v_gene: TRBV27
CDR3nt: TGTGCCAGCAGGGCCGGAGCGACCCAGTACTTC
CDR3aa: CASRAGATQYF

j_gene: TRBJ2-1
d_gene: TRBD2
abundance: .
v_gene: TRBV7-2
CDR3nt: TGTGCCAGCAGCTTAGACGGGGGGATCGCCTACAATGAGCAGTTCTTC
CDR3aa: CASSLDGGIAYNEQFF

j_gene: TRBJ1-1
d_gene: .
abundance: .
v_gene: TRBV7-8
CDR3nt: TGTGCCAGCAGCCCAACCTTTACAGCGAACACTGAAGCTTTCTTT
CDR3aa: CASSPTFTANTEAFF

j_gene: TRBJ2-2
d_gene: TRBD1
abundance: once
v_gene: TRBV10-3
CDR3nt: TGTGCCATCAGTGAGACAGGGGCAAACACCGGGGAGCTGTTTTTT
CDR3aa: CAISETGANTGELFF

j_gene: TRBJ2-5
d_gene: .
abundance: .
v_gene: TRBV7-2
CDR3nt: TGTGCCAGCAGCTTAGCGCAAGGACGTCGTCGTCTTACCCAGTACTTC
CDR3aa: CASSLAQGRRRLTQYF

j_gene: TRBJ2-1
d_gene: TRBD2
abundance: .
v_gene: TRBV11-3
CDR3nt: TGTGCCAGCAGCTTAAGCGGGGGGGAATACAATGAGCAGTTCTTC
CDR3aa: CASSLSGGEYNEQFF

j_gene: TRBJ2-1
d_gene: .
abundance: .
v_gene: TRBV5-1
CDR3nt: TGCGCCAGCAGCCCGGTAACCGGATCCTACAATGAGCAGTTCTTC
CDR3aa: CASSPVTGSYNEQFF

j_gene: TRBJ2-6
d_gene: TRBD2
abundance: .
v_gene: TRBV7-9
CDR3nt: TGTGCCAGCAGCAGCGGACTAGCGGGTAACTCTGGGGCCAACGTCCTGACTTTC
CDR3aa: CASSSGLAGNSGANVLTF

j_gene: TRBJ1-2
d_gene: .
abundance: .
v_gene: TRBV30
CDR3nt: TGTGCCTGGAGCCGGACCACTAATCTCTATGGCTACACCTTC
CDR3aa: CAWSRTTNLYGYTF

j_gene: TRBJ2-2
d_gene: .
abundance: .
v_gene: TRBV12-5
CDR3nt: TGTGCTAGTGGTCTCCCCCTCGCCGAGGCCGGGGAGCTGTTTTTT
CDR3aa: CASGLPLAEAGELFF

j_gene: TRBJ2-5
d_gene: .
abundance: .
v_gene: TRBV2
CDR3nt: TGTGCCAGCTCGGGACCTGGACAGAAAGAGACCCAGTACTTC
CDR3aa: CASSGPGQKETQYF

j_gene: TRBJ2-5
d_gene: .
abundance: .
v_gene: TRBV15
CDR3nt: TGTGCCACCAGCAGAGAAGGCGCCAGGGAGACCCAGTACTTC
CDR3aa: CATSREGARETQYF

j_gene: TRBJ1-6
d_gene: TRBD1
abundance: few
v_gene: TRBV14
CDR3nt: TGTGCCAGCAGCCAAGATAGGGGGCAGGGGGCGCGTAATTCACCCCTCCACTTT
CDR3aa: CASSQDRGQGARNSPLHF

j_gene: TRBJ2-3
d_gene: .
abundance: .
v_gene: TRBV6-5
CDR3nt: TGTGCCAGCAGTGGCATAACCTCTAGCACAGATACGCAGTATTTT
CDR3aa: CASSGITSSTDTQYF

j_gene: TRBJ2-2
d_gene: TRBD2
abundance: .
v_gene: TRBV18
CDR3nt: TGTGCCAGCTCACCGCGTCTAGCGGGAGGGCCGAACACCGGGGAGCTGTTTTTT
CDR3aa: CASSPRLAGGPNTGELFF

j_gene: TRBJ2-5
d_gene: .
abundance: .
v_gene: TRBV6-6
CDR3nt: TGTGCCAGCAGTTCTCTTGGGGAGGAAGAGACCCAGTACTTC
CDR3aa: CASSSLGEEETQYF

j_gene: TRBJ1-2
d_gene: .
abundance: .
v_gene: TRBV6-5
CDR3nt: TGTGCCAGCAGTTACCTCGCGGGCGCGGATGGCTACACCTTC
CDR3aa: CASSYLAGADGYTF